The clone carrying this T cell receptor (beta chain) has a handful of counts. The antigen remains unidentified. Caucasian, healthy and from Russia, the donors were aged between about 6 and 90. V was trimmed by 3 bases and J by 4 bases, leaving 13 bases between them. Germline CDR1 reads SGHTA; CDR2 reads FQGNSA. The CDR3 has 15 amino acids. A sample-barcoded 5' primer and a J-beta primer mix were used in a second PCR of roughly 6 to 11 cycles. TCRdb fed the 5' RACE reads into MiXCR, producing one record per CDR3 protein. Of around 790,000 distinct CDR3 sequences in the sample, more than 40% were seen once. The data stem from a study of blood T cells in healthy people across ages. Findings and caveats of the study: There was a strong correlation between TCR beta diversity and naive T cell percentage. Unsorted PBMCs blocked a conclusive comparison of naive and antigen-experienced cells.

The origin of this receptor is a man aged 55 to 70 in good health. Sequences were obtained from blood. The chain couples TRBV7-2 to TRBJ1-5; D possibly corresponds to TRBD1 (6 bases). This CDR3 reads CASSFDDRRNQPQHF. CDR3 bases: TGTGCCAGCAGCTTCGACGACAGGAGAAATCAGCCCCAGCATTTT. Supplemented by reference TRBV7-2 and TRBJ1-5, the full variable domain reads GAGVSQSPSNKVTEKGKDVELRCDPISGHTALYWYRQSLGQGLEFLIYFQGNSAPDKSGLPSDRFSAERTGGSVSTLTIQRTQQEDSAVYLCASSFDDRRNQPQHFGDGTRLSIL.